This entry concerns a single T cell receptor (beta chain). This receptor's antigen is unknown. No qualities accompany the bases; no much larger clone lies one base away. Sequences SEHNR (CDR1) and FQNEAQ (CDR2) are obtained from the germline V gene (reference sequence). V is reduced by 3 bases and J by 6 bases, leaving a spacing of 10 bases between them. The CDR3, from cysteine to phenylalanine, totals 13 residues. CDR3 DNA is the only sequence kept; it has 39 bases, read in frame from the first base. The data belong to a study of blood T cells in healthy people across ages (dated by TCRdb to between 2015 and 2017). Some background on the complete study: In model experiments, template switching captured roughly one uniquely barcoded TCR beta cDNA molecule for every two T cells. To avoid experimental bias, donors of different ages were distributed randomly across sequencing lanes. Two additional independent replicas of 1 million unique cDNA reads from the same blood draw were analyzed for two donors (one aged 18 to 30 and one aged 80 or older). The study measured age-related changes in TCR beta repertoire diversity using deep sequencing normalized with unique cDNA molecular identifiers. The donors were divided into four age groups: young (average around 15 years), middle-aged (approximately 39), aged (approximately 59) and long-lived (82).

The 40 or so donors, aged about 6 to 95 years, were systemically healthy Caucasian individuals from Russia. Approximately 10 milliliters of peripheral blood were collected from each donor into EDTA-treated Vacutainer tubes. PBMCs were isolated by Ficoll-Paque density-gradient centrifugation, with at least 6 million obtained per sample. Total RNA was extracted from PBMCs with Trizol reagent, with at least 6 micrograms obtained per sample. For every donor, flow cytometry on a PBMC aliquot measured the percentage of naive CD45RAhigh/CD27high T cells. Library generation was performed with 5' RACE. The sample was run on an Illumina HiSeq 2500. A second about 7 to 11 cycle PCR used a sample-barcoded 5' primer and a J-beta primer mix. A template-switch 5' adaptor carrying 12 random nucleotides introduced a unique molecular identifier onto each TCR beta cDNA molecule. Each sample yielded at least 3 million CDR3-containing paired-end reads. The Mint cDNA synthesis kit, primed by a TRBC-specific oligonucleotide, was used to synthesize first-strand cDNA from all RNA. After uracil-DNA glycosylase treatment, a first 18-cycle PCR used universal primers M1SS and BC2_uni_R on all cDNA. On the study's bioinformatics: Normalization of each sample was performed by random selection of 1 million high-quality reads, each carrying a distinct molecular identifier. Instead of being binned into consensus sequences, reads that shared molecular identifiers were thrown out. MiTCR, set to a Q25 quality threshold and the strictest error-elimination algorithm, was used for CDR3 identification, clonotype clustering and error correction. Lower-bound total TCR beta diversity was estimated with a nonparametric unseen species model using Euler transformation. TCRdb trimmed the raw reads at Q25, called clones with MiXCR and kept productive beta chains. CDR3 protein duplicates are merged, each entry listing the most common genes and DNA. These V and J calls originate from TCRdb's pipeline instead of the authors' own analysis. A total of approximately 800,000 distinct CDR3 sequences appear in this sample, around 36% of them only once. The ten largest clones capture 10% to 15% of the sample.

What the work shows at the level of the full study, not this receptor alone: Observed TCR beta diversity per million T cells fell roughly linearly with age, and a significant reduction was already apparent by age about 36. Total diversity estimates from one million sequenced T cells were considered lower bounds and underestimates. A strong correlation was found between observed TCR beta diversity and the percentage of naive T cells measured by flow cytometry. Conclusive comparison of naive and antigen-experienced compartments was prevented by the profiling of bulk unsorted PBMCs. Compared with the aged group, the long-lived group had more naive CD4+ T cells, fewer expanded clones and increased TCR diversity, suggesting age selection. Because donor CMV infection status was unknown, age-related changes in expanded clonotypes were potentially confounded.

Sequenced: blood. The chain employs TRBV7-9 and TRBJ2-3; no confident D gene assignment can be made. This receptor was identified in a man aged 18 to 29 in good health. The nucleotide sequence reads as follows: TGTGCCAGCAGCTTCTCCAGGTCGGATACGCAGTATTTT. It codes for CASSFSRSDTQYF.